The clone carrying this T cell receptor beta chain was seen repeatedly, ten times or more. The antigen is undetermined. This sample is part of a study of CD8 T cells in ankylosing spondylitis. The V and J ends lost 8 bases and 4 bases respectively, with 12 bases between them. This CDR3 is 13 amino acids long. Each CDR3 protein is one row after TCRdb ran MiXCR on the 5' RACE reads. The sample contains roughly 200,000 distinct CDR3 sequences, 10% to 15% of which appear only once. Study results and caveats: Disease-linked clones were found to be CD8+ and relatively rare in peripheral blood. Significant enrichment of disease-linked clones was reportedly seen in matched ankylosing spondylitis synovial fluid. Seemingly distinctive of ankylosing spondylitis blood was a TCR beta motif formed by eight highly homologous variants.

Material for sequencing was blood, either unsorted or a sorted T cell fraction (not recorded which). The source of this sequence is a male donor with ankylosing spondylitis or in good health (not recorded which). The rearrangement uses TRBV12-3 or TRBV12-4 and TRBJ2-1; the D gene is possibly TRBD2 (6 bases). CDR3 coding DNA: TGTGCCAGCGGGGACTTACTTTACAATGAGCAGTTCTTC. This gives the protein CASGDLLYNEQFF.